These 24 T cell receptor beta chains were sequenced from one sample in a study of OX40 agonist ivuxolimab in advanced cancers. Libraries were made using the immunoSEQ multiplex PCR assay. Held by TCRdb, this immuneACCESS table contains in-frame sequences only and omits some clones. Under half of the omission traces to an unresolved V gene where checked; the cause of the rest is unknown. The sample table shows some 19,000 clones, and approximately 81% are seen once. Around 28% of the sample rests with the top ten. The sample in question was CD4+ or CD8+ T cells sorted from blood, obtained in a trial of the OX40 agonist ivuxolimab. These receptors all stem from an adult with an advanced solid tumor such as melanoma, head and neck, liver or kidney cancer.

This chain joins TRBV28 and TRBJ2-7, with D possibly TRBD1 on 6 matching bases. From germline, CDR1 is MDHEN and CDR2 SYDVKM. Deletions cut 2 bases from V and 2 bases from J, with 13 bases between. This CDR3 has 15 residues. CDR3 region: CASSLDRRSPYEQYF. The CDR3 DNA is TGTGCCAGCAGTTTAGACAGGAGGTCCCCCTACGAGCAGTACTTC.

The chain links TRBV14 to TRBJ2-5; D may be TRBD1 (5 bases). This CDR3 comprises 11 residues. The germline V gene encodes CDR1 SGHDN and CDR2 FVKESK. Trimming took 3 bases from V and 6 from J, leaving 5 bases between them. In nucleotides, the CDR3 is TGTGCCAGCAGCCAGGGGCAGACCCAGTACTTC. Translation gives CASSQGQTQYF.

The CDR3 region has the DNA TGTGCCAGCAGCTCCCTAGCGGGGGCCACCTACAATGAGCAGTTCTTC. Its protein product is CASSSLAGATYNEQFF. The rearrangement uses TRBV7-9 and TRBJ2-1; 10 bases line up with TRBD2. The CDR3 sequence is 16 residues long. V lost 4 bases to trimming and J lost 2 bases; unmatched junction nucleotides: 5. Germline CDR1 reads SEHNR; CDR2 reads FQNEAQ (reference sequence).

V and J are TRBV9 and TRBJ1-6; 9 nucleotides agree with TRBD1. The V gene's germline CDR1 is SGDLS and CDR2 YYNGEE. Trimming at V came to 0 bases and at J to 6 bases, leaving 7 bases not matched to a gene. The CDR3 sequence is 17 residues long. For the CDR3, the DNA is TGTGCCAGCAGCGTAGAGGAGAGGGGACAGGGTAATTCACCCCTCCACTTT. Encoded protein: CASSVEERGQGNSPLHF.

CDR3 DNA: TGTGCCAGCAGTTATACTAGGAATGAGCAGTTCTTC. Amino acids: CASSYTRNEQFF. V is TRBV6-5 and J is TRBJ2-1, with D tentatively TRBD2 (5 bases). CDR1 and CDR2 from the germline V gene are MNHEY and SVGAGI. This CDR3 spans 12 amino acids. V was cut by 3 bases and J by 7 bases, with 7 bases left in between.

The chain uses TRBV10-1 and TRBJ2-2; D is tentatively TRBD1 or TRBD2 (5 bases each). V lost 4 bases, J lost 5 bases, and 14 bases lay in between. Per germline, CDR1 WNHNN and CDR2 SYGVQD (reference sequence). The CDR3 loop spans 15 amino acids. In nucleotides, the CDR3 is TGCGCCAGCAGTGCTTTTGGGGGAACTACCGGGGAGCTGTTTTTT. It encodes CASSAFGGTTGELFF.

This sequence joins TRBV11-3 and TRBJ2-7; D perhaps matches TRBD2 (6 bases). This CDR3 is built from 14 residues. Looked up from germline, CDR1 is SGHNT and CDR2 is YENEEA. V was clipped by 5 bases and J by 3 bases, with 14 bases between them. CDR3 sequence (DNA): TGTGCCAGCAGCCCCGAGCTAGCGTACTACGAGCAGTACTTC. Protein sequence: CASSPELAYYEQYF. The complete variable domain, with remaining parts taken from reference TRBV11-3 and TRBJ2-7, reads EAGVVQSPRYKIIEKKQPVAFWCNPISGHNTLYWYLQNLGQGPELLIRYENEEAVDDSQLPKDRFSAERLKGVDSTLKIQPAELGDSAVYLCASSPELAYYEQYFGPGTRLTVT.

The J gene is TRBJ1-2, the V gene TRBV4-3; D is undetermined. V lost 0 bases and J lost 0, with 8 bases in between. Looked up from germline, CDR1 is LGHNA and CDR2 is YSLEER. This CDR3 spans 15 amino acids. The DNA of the CDR3 is TGCGCCAGCAGCCAAGATTCCTTAGCTAACTATGGCTACACCTTC. It is translated as CASSQDSLANYGYTF.

The chain links TRBV28 to TRBJ2-1, with 7 bases fitting TRBD2. V shed 6 bases and J 4 bases; nucleotides not matched to a gene: 12. Germline assignment: CDR1 MDHEN and CDR2 SYDVKM. The CDR3 totals 16 residues. This chain's CDR3 is CASSILAASRYNEQFF. CDR3 nucleotide sequence: TGTGCCAGCAGCATTCTAGCGGCCTCACGGTACAATGAGCAGTTCTTC.

The chain links TRBV30 to TRBJ2-7; 9 nucleotides line up with TRBD2. The CDR3 is 13 residues long. The V segment lost 3 bases and the J segment 5 bases; nucleotides outside the gene matches: 5. Germline loops: CDR1 GTSNPN, CDR2 SVGIG (reference sequence). The CDR3 sequence is CAWSGTSRHEQYF. The CDR3 DNA is TGTGCCTGGAGCGGGACTAGCAGACACGAGCAGTACTTC.

Worth noting for this clone: An end of the junction does not agree with germline; a read error may underlie this. This chain joins TRBV4-3 and TRBJ2-1, with 7 bases that match TRBD2. CDR3 size: 15 residues. The V gene's germline CDR1 is LGHNA and CDR2 YSLEER. The DNA for the CDR3 is TGCGCCAGCAACCAAGATTGGGGGGGTTACAATGAGCAGTTCTTC. Amino acid sequence: CASNQDWGGYNEQFF.

The CDR3: CASSQGGQPQHF. CDR3 DNA: TGTGCCAGCAGCCAGGGAGGGCAGCCCCAGCATTTT. V is TRBV5-6 and J is TRBJ1-5, with a possible D match to TRBD1 (5 bases). CDR3 length: 12 residues. The germline CDR1 and CDR2 sequences are SGHDT and YYEEEE. The ends were cut back, 4 bases at V and 7 bases at J, with 9 bases in the middle.

The rearrangement links TRBV13 to TRBJ2-1; TRBD2 matches 9 bases. J lost 1 base, V lost 5 bases, and 6 bases had no gene match. Germline V gene sequence: CDR1 PRHDT, CDR2 FYEKMQ (reference sequence). The CDR3 extends over 16 amino acids. The CDR3 nucleotides are TGTGCCAGCAGCCGACTAGCGGTGATATCCTACAATGAGCAGTTCTTC. It codes for CASSRLAVISYNEQFF.

The chain links TRBV19 to TRBJ2-7; TRBD2 might be the D (5 bases). Germline CDR1 LNHDA, CDR2 SQIVND (reference sequence). Deletions cut 4 bases from V and 5 bases from J, with 12 bases between. There are 13 residues in the CDR3. The CDR3 region is CASSKTRVNEQYF. The CDR3, as DNA: TGTGCCAGTAGTAAAACGAGGGTTAACGAGCAGTACTTC.

V gene TRBV7-8 combines with J gene TRBJ1-6, with TRBD1 identical over 7 bases. Germline V gene lookup returns CDR1 SGHVS and CDR2 FQNEAQ. V lost 5 bases to trimming and J lost 6 bases; unmatched junction nucleotides: 13. CDR3 length: 17 amino acids. CDR3 sequence reads: CASSTHDREGSNSPLHF. In nucleotides, the CDR3 is TGTGCCAGCAGCACCCATGACAGGGAGGGAAGTAATTCACCCCTCCACTTT.

This clone showed up just a few times. This rearrangement joins TRBV11-2 to TRBJ2-7; a weak D match, TRBD2 (6 bases). CDR1 and CDR2 (germline): SGHAT, FQNNGV. Trimming left V 2 bases short and J 3 bases short, with 14 bases between. This CDR3 region has 15 residues. The CDR3 coding sequence is TGTGCCAGCAGCTTATTACCGGGGACTCTCTACGAGCAGTACTTC. Its translation: CASSLLPGTLYEQYF.

The chain has TRBV10-3 and TRBJ2-6; D not resolved. The CDR3 totals 17 residues. Germline assignment: CDR1 ENHRY and CDR2 SYGVKD. V was pared by 3 bases and J by 0 bases, with 12 bases between. The CDR3 here is CAISEGGDSSGANVLTF. The CDR3 coding sequence is TGTGCCATCAGTGAAGGCGGAGATAGCTCTGGGGCCAACGTCCTGACTTTC.

The CDR3 DNA follows: TGTGCCAGTAGTAAACAGGGGGCTGACAATGAGCAGTTCTTC. Its protein is CASSKQGADNEQFF. The chain uses TRBV19 and TRBJ2-1; 9 positions match TRBD1. CDR3 size: 14 residues. With V trimmed by 4 bases and J by 5 bases, 3 bases remained unmatched. In germline, CDR1 is LNHDA, CDR2 SQIVND (reference sequence).

This clone is medium-sized (0.01 to 0.1%). The V and J genes are TRBV2 and TRBJ1-5, with TRBD1 as a possible D gene (5 bases). The V gene's germline CDR1 is SNHLY and CDR2 FYNNEI. This CDR3 has 16 amino acids. The germline V and J ends were trimmed by 4 bases and 2 bases, with 15 bases remaining between them. The CDR3 sequence is CASSVSEGPGNQPQHF. CDR3 in DNA: TGTGCCAGCAGTGTGTCTGAGGGGCCGGGCAATCAGCCCCAGCATTTT.

Within the sample, this clone is medium-sized. V usage is TRBV30 and J usage is TRBJ1-5; TRBD1 agrees at 8 bases. This CDR3 has 14 residues. The V segment lost 3 bases and the J segment 3 bases; nucleotides outside the gene matches: 4. Germline CDR1 and CDR2: GTSNPN and SVGIG (reference sequence). The CDR3 loop is CAWRLDRDNQPQHF. As DNA, the CDR3 is TGTGCCTGGAGATTGGACAGGGACAATCAGCCCCAGCATTTT.

The rearrangement joins TRBV4-1 to TRBJ2-6, with D unclear. Germline V CDR1 and CDR2: MGHRA, YSYEKL. The CDR3 is 15 amino acids. The V end was cut by 0 bases, the J end by 1 base, with 4 bases between. This CDR3 reads CASSQDFSGANVLTF. The DNA for the CDR3 is TGCGCCAGCAGCCAAGACTTTTCTGGGGCCAACGTCCTGACTTTC.

CDR3 nucleotides: TGTGCCAGCAGTTTGACCGGCTATCAGCCCCAGCATTTT. Protein product: CASSLTGYQPQHF. The chain links TRBV27 to TRBJ1-5; no definite D call. Germline values: CDR1 MNHEY, CDR2 SMNVEV (reference sequence). CDR3 length: 13 residues. The V gene lost 3 bases and the J gene lost 5 bases, with 8 bases spanning the gap.

The V call is TRBV28, the J call TRBJ2-7, with D unclear. Germline V gives CDR1 MDHEN, CDR2 SYDVKM. The V and J ends lost 5 bases and 3 bases respectively, with 2 bases between them. This CDR3 is 10 amino acids long. The CDR3 sequence: CASSGYEQYF. The DNA for the CDR3 is TGTGCCAGCAGTGGCTACGAGCAGTACTTC.

This clone was observed a single time. The V call is TRBV11-2, the J call TRBJ2-2; D is perhaps TRBD1 or TRBD2 (7 bases each). V was trimmed by 5 bases and J by 4 bases, leaving 14 bases between them. The CDR3 extends over 15 amino acids. Germline V lookup: CDR1 SGHAT, CDR2 FQNNGV. CDR3 DNA: TGTGCCAGCAGCCCTGGGAGGGGGCTCACCGGGGAGCTGTTTTTT. Its protein is CASSPGRGLTGELFF.